The 27 T cell receptor beta chains listed next were all sequenced from one sample in a study of cytomegalovirus exposure and HLA in healthy donors (dated 2017 in TCRdb). The library was produced with the immunoSEQ multiplex PCR assay. A mixture of 60 forward primers for TCR Vbeta segments and 13 reverse primers for TCR Jbeta segments was used in the multiplex PCR. TCRdb carries this immuneACCESS record with in-frame sequences only. Its versions omit some clonotypes, under half of them owing to an unresolved V gene in the studies checked, with the rest unexplained. The sample yields about 200,000 clones; 70% to 85% were counted once. Around 0.1% of the sample lies in the top ten. Sequencing was done on a sample of PBMCs. The receptors stem from a boy between 2 and 10 years old in good health and CMV-seronegative.

This clone was observed a few times. This rearrangement joins TRBV2 to TRBJ1-4, with a possible D match to TRBD1 (5 bases). The CDR3 has 15 amino acids. V lost 5 bases, J lost 7 bases, and 17 bases lay in between. Per germline, CDR1 SNHLY and CDR2 FYNNEI. CDR3 sequence reads: CASSPLTGGGEKLFF. CDR3 bases: TGTGCCAGCAGTCCGTTGACGGGGGGGGGTGAAAAACTGTTTTTT.

The V gene is TRBV7-2, the J gene TRBJ2-1; 13 bases fit TRBD2. The CDR3 runs 15 residues. The V and J ends lost 5 bases and 10 bases, in that order; junction bases with no gene match: 8. CDR1 SGHTA and CDR2 FQGNSA come from the germline V gene. The CDR3 DNA reads as TGTGCCAGCAGCCCCCTAGTACTAGCGGGGGGGGAGCAGTTCTTC. Protein: CASSPLVLAGGEQFF.

The chain is built from TRBV29-1 and TRBJ1-2, with D perhaps matching TRBD1 (5 bases). Trimming cost V 0 bases and J 4 bases, with 12 bases left between them. Germline V gene lookup returns CDR1 SQVTM and CDR2 ANQGSEA. CDR3 length: 14 amino acids. The CDR3 protein is CSVEEGANVYGYTF. CDR3 nucleotide sequence: TGCAGCGTTGAAGAAGGGGCCAACGTCTATGGCTACACCTTC.

The chain has TRBV4-2 and TRBJ1-1, with 8 bases identical to TRBD1. This CDR3 has 15 amino acids. Germline trimming cut 3 bases from V and 11 bases from J; bases unmatched to any gene: 14. The germline gives CDR1 LGHNA, CDR2 YNFKEQ. CDR3 nucleotide sequence: TGTGCCAGCAGCCACCTGGACAGGGATTTATCAGGTGCTTTCTTT. This translates into CASSHLDRDLSGAFF.

Concerning this clone itself: This sample also contains other DNA sequences that code for the same CDR3. The V and J genes are TRBV5-1 and TRBJ2-3, with TRBD2 matching 11 bases. This CDR3 contains 15 residues. Unmatched junction bases numbered 2, after V lost 0 bases and J lost 5 bases. The germline V gene encodes CDR1 SGHRS and CDR2 YFSETQ. The CDR3 region is CASSLGLAGGDTQYF. In nucleotides, the CDR3 is TGCGCCAGCAGCTTGGGGCTAGCGGGGGGAGATACGCAGTATTTT.

V is TRBV11-2 and J is TRBJ2-7; 7 positions match TRBD2. The V gene's germline CDR1 is SGHAT and CDR2 FQNNGV. The CDR3 has 15 residues. V trimming: 4 bases; J trimming: 2 bases; junction bases outside the gene matches: 8. The CDR3 region is CASSYQRGPAYEQYF. CDR3 coding DNA: TGTGCCAGCAGCTACCAGCGGGGCCCAGCCTACGAGCAGTACTTC.

This sequence joins TRBV21-1 and TRBJ2-3; TRBD1 was called by the table and not checked on the DNA. TRBV21-1 is given as a pseudogene. The CDR3 covers 14 residues. CDR3 bases: TGTGCCAGCAGCAAAGTTGCGGCAGGGGGTACGCAGTATTTT. It translates to CASSKVAAGGTQYF.

This chain connects TRBV2 to TRBJ2-7; TRBD1 agrees at 9 bases. V gave up 6 bases and J gave up 4 bases; unmatched junction bases: 4. The CDR3 spans 13 residues. Germline CDR1 SNHLY, CDR2 FYNNEI. The CDR3 loop is CASSRTGVYEQYF. The CDR3 DNA follows: TGTGCCAGCAGCAGGACAGGGGTGTACGAGCAGTACTTC.

The chain employs TRBV30 and TRBJ1-2, with 9 bases matching TRBD1. Germline V gene lookup returns CDR1 GTSNPN and CDR2 SVGIG (reference sequence). Trimming cost V 3 bases and J 4 bases; bases outside gene matches: 6. The CDR3 has 14 amino acids. CDR3 sequence reads: CAWRPQGAIYGYTF. In nucleotides, the CDR3 is TGTGCCTGGAGGCCACAGGGGGCGATCTATGGCTACACCTTC.

CDR3 sequence: CASSPTGNNSPLHF. The CDR3 nucleotides read TGTGCCAGCAGCCCGACAGGAAATAATTCACCCCTCCACTTT. This chain joins TRBV11-2 and TRBJ1-6, with D perhaps TRBD1 (6 bases). Germline lookup yields CDR1 SGHAT and CDR2 FQNNGV. V was cut by 5 bases and J by 5 bases, with 10 bases left in between. This CDR3 region has 14 residues.

Only a few counts were recorded for this clone. The chain employs TRBV19 and TRBJ1-2; maybe TRBD1 (6 bases). V shed 4 bases and J shed 2 bases, with 23 bases lying between them. CDR3 size: 18 residues. Germline V gene lookup returns CDR1 LNHDA and CDR2 SQIVND (reference sequence). The CDR3: CASSTSRQVRPINYGYTF. The DNA of the CDR3 is TGTGCCAGTAGTACCTCCCGACAGGTCCGACCTATAAACTATGGCTACACCTTC.

The chain combines TRBV7-6 with TRBJ2-1, with 9 bases aligning to TRBD2. V was clipped by 0 bases and J by 5 bases; unmatched bases: 8. The germline CDR1 and CDR2 sequences are SGHVS and FNYEAQ. The CDR3 totals 17 residues. The CDR3 here is CASSLAWRGGRNNEQFF. Written as DNA, the CDR3 is TGTGCCAGCAGCTTAGCTTGGCGGGGGGGCCGTAACAATGAGCAGTTCTTC.

This clone was detected only a few times. V gene TRBV18 combines with J gene TRBJ2-7, with a weak D call TRBD1 (6 bases). The CDR3 loop spans 14 amino acids. The V gene lost 1 base and the J gene lost 5 bases, with 12 bases spanning the gap. The V gene's germline CDR1 is KGHSH and CDR2 LQKENI. The CDR3 nucleotides read TGTGCCAGCTCACCACGGGCAGGGGCCCACGAGCAGTACTTC. Residues: CASSPRAGAHEQYF.

In this sample, this clone turned up a few times. The chain carries TRBV30 and TRBJ1-2, with TRBD1 identical over 12 bases. The J segment lost 2 bases and the V segment lost 2 bases, leaving 9 bases of the junction unmatched. Germline CDR1 is GTSNPN and CDR2 is SVGIG (reference sequence). This CDR3 region has 17 residues. CDR3 region: CAWSWGTGGRGNYGYTF. CDR3 bases: TGTGCCTGGAGTTGGGGGACAGGGGGCCGGGGGAACTATGGCTACACCTTC.

The rearrangement uses TRBV14 and TRBJ2-7; D remains ambiguous. Trimming shortened V by 0 bases and J by 1 base, and 7 bases separated the two germline ends. The CDR3 extends over 14 amino acids. Germline CDR1 SGHDN, CDR2 FVKESK. In DNA form, the CDR3 reads TGTGCCAGCAGCCAAGACTTTAGATCCTACGAGCAGTACTTC. This encodes CASSQDFRSYEQYF.

V gene TRBV6-4 combines with J gene TRBJ1-1, with D unclear. Trimming pared 1 base from V and 0 bases from J, leaving 9 bases between. CDR1 and CDR2 (germline): MRHNA, SNTAGT. The CDR3 contains 15 residues. CDR3: CASSDFGHMNTEAFF. DNA of the CDR3: TGTGCCAGCAGTGACTTTGGGCATATGAACACTGAAGCTTTCTTT.

This clone was recorded a few times. The gene calls are TRBV18 and TRBJ2-3, with a possible D match to TRBD2 (5 bases). With 6 bases removed from V and 3 bases from J, the gap between germline ends came to 16 bases. The CDR3 length is 15 residues. Germline lookup yields CDR1 KGHSH and CDR2 LQKENI. The CDR3 sequence: CASSFDLAPTDTQYF. The DNA of the CDR3 is TGTGCCAGCTCTTTTGACCTAGCCCCGACAGATACGCAGTATTTT.

The chain couples TRBV6-5 to TRBJ2-7; TRBD1 aligns across 7 bases. There are 14 residues in the CDR3. V was clipped by 5 bases and J by 4 bases; unmatched bases: 8. The V gene's germline CDR1 is MNHEY and CDR2 SVGAGI. The CDR3 region has the DNA TGTGCCAGCAGTGCCCGACAGGGAAGGTACGAGCAGTACTTC. Its protein product is CASSARQGRYEQYF.

In its sample, this clone was seen a few times. The chain employs TRBV7-9 and TRBJ2-2, with TRBD2 as a possible D gene (5 bases). The CDR3 has 15 residues. The ends were cut back, 1 base at V and 5 bases at J, with 11 bases in the middle. The germline CDR1 and CDR2 sequences are SEHNR and FQNEAQ (reference sequence). The CDR3 DNA is TGTGCCAGCAGCTTAGGGGAGTGGCGTACCGGGGAGCTGTTTTTT. It specifies CASSLGEWRTGELFF.

The rearrangement joins TRBV27 to TRBJ2-5; no clear D. In germline, CDR1 is MNHEY, CDR2 SMNVEV (reference sequence). Between the trimmed V and J ends, which lost 3 bases and 5 bases, there was a span of 4 bases. The CDR3 is 11 amino acids. The CDR3 sequence is CASSFMETQYF. DNA of the CDR3: TGTGCCAGCAGTTTTATGGAGACCCAGTACTTC.

This sequence joins TRBV6-6 and TRBJ1-2; no definite D call. The CDR3 sequence is 12 residues long. With 2 bases removed from V and 8 bases from J, the gap between germline ends came to 9 bases. Germline-derived CDR1 and CDR2 are MNHNY and SVGAGI (reference sequence). DNA of the CDR3: TGTGCCAGCAGTTACGGCCCGGGGGGCTACACCTTC. It translates to CASSYGPGGYTF.

The V gene is TRBV11-1, the J gene TRBJ2-1; D may be TRBD2 (7 bases). Trimming removed 5 bases at V and 6 bases at J, with 14 bases between. The CDR3 contains 14 residues. Germline-derived CDR1 and CDR2 are SGHAT and FQDESV (reference sequence). The CDR3 reads CASSQARGGNEQFF. For the CDR3, the DNA is TGTGCCAGCAGCCAAGCAAGGGGGGGCAATGAGCAGTTCTTC.

The chain joins TRBV6-1 to TRBJ1-4, with D possibly being TRBD1 (5 bases). Germline V gene sequence: CDR1 MNHNS, CDR2 SASEGT. V lost 7 bases to trimming and J lost 5 bases, with 11 bases between them. The CDR3 totals 13 residues. CDR3 coding DNA: TGTGCCAGCACGTCGCAGGGAAATGAAAAACTGTTTTTT. Protein: CASTSQGNEKLFF.

This chain connects TRBV7-9 to TRBJ1-1, with 8 bases aligning to TRBD1. The CDR3 consists of 13 residues. Germline V gene data show CDR1 as SEHNR and CDR2 as FQNEAQ (reference sequence). Trimming took 3 bases from V and 3 from J; bases not matched to a gene: 0. The CDR3 protein is CASSLDRDTEAFF. In nucleotides, the CDR3 is TGTGCCAGCAGCTTGGACAGGGACACTGAAGCTTTCTTT.

The V gene is TRBV30, the J gene TRBJ1-5; D is ambiguous. The CDR3 is 17 amino acids. Germline V gene sequence: CDR1 GTSNPN, CDR2 SVGIG (reference sequence). The CDR3 region has the DNA TGTGCTTCGGCGTCTTCCGGGGATTGGTATAGCAATCAGCCCCAGCATTTT. Protein product: CASASSGDWYSNQPQHF. The variable domain in full, with the rest retrieved from reference TRBV30 and TRBJ1-5, is SQTIHQWPATLVQPVGSPLSLECTVEGTSNPNLYWYRQAAGRGLQLLFYSVGIGQISSEVPQNLSASRPQDRQFILSSKKLLLSDSGFYLCASASSGDWYSNQPQHFGDGTRLSIL.

V gene TRBV6-4 combines with J gene TRBJ2-1; the match to TRBD1 covers 8 bases. This CDR3 is built from 14 residues. In germline, CDR1 is MRHNA, CDR2 SNTAGT. With 7 bases clipped from V and 7 bases from J, the junction kept 9 bases outside the gene matches. CDR3 in DNA: TGTGCCAGCAATCATCAGGGGGCGGGTAATGAGCAGTTCTTC. It is translated as CASNHQGAGNEQFF.

Only one count was recorded for this clone. The rearrangement links TRBV6-5 to TRBJ2-5, with 7 nucleotides matching TRBD2. The CDR3 consists of 14 residues. Losses at the gene ends were 5 bases for V and 5 bases for J; bases not matched to a gene: 8. Germline CDR1 MNHEY, CDR2 SVGAGI. This CDR3 reads CASSEHPGGETQYF. The DNA of the CDR3 is TGTGCCAGCAGTGAACACCCGGGGGGTGAGACCCAGTACTTC.